Each of the 23 T cell receptor beta chains below was sequenced from the same sample in a study of blood T cells in healthy people across ages. Next came a second PCR, run for roughly 6 to 11 cycles, which used a sample-barcoded 5' primer along with a J-beta primer mix. TCRdb reanalysed the 5' RACE reads using MiXCR and keeps one entry per CDR3 protein. The sample shows around 850,000 distinct CDR3 sequences, roughly 35% of them seen only once. The material sequenced was blood. These receptors were collected from a young man in good health.

The table lists this clonotype with a few counts. The chain carries TRBV4-1 and TRBJ1-4; TRBD1 matches at 9 bases. CDR3 length: 15 amino acids. In germline, CDR1 is MGHRA, CDR2 YSYEKL. After removal of 4 bases from V and 6 bases from J, the junction contained 6 bases not matched to a gene. The CDR3 DNA reads as TGCGCCAGCAGCCGACAACAGGGGGCGGATGAAAAACTGTTTTTT. Translation gives CASSRQQGADEKLFF.

There are a few counts of this clonotype. This chain connects TRBV10-3 to TRBJ1-2; D not resolved. Germline CDR1 and CDR2: ENHRY and SYGVKD. CDR3 length: 13 residues. V was shortened by 3 bases and J by 7 bases, with 12 bases between the two germline ends. This CDR3 is CAISDISRGGYTF. CDR3 DNA: TGTGCCATCAGTGATATCTCCCGGGGTGGCTACACCTTC.

The chain couples TRBV20-1 to TRBJ2-7; D gene unclear. Looked up from germline, CDR1 is DFQATT and CDR2 is SNEGSKA (reference sequence). V shed 3 bases and J shed 0 bases, with 15 bases lying between them. CDR3 length: 15 residues. CDR3 DNA: TGCAGTGCTAGGGAGAGTCCTGGGTCCTCCTACGAGCAGTACTTC. Translated, it gives CSARESPGSSYEQYF.

The sample holds a few counts of this clonotype. The CDR3 region has the DNA TGCAGTGCTAGAGATTGGGGGCGTGGTGGCTCTGGGGCCAACGTCCTGACTTTC. Encoded protein: CSARDWGRGGSGANVLTF. The chain joins TRBV20-1 to TRBJ2-6; D perhaps matches TRBD1 (6 bases). From germline, CDR1 is DFQATT and CDR2 SNEGSKA (reference sequence). V shed 0 bases and J shed 0 bases, with 15 bases lying between them. This CDR3 region has 18 residues.

The chain uses TRBV7-9 and TRBJ2-5; D is perhaps TRBD1 or TRBD2 (6 bases each). CDR1 and CDR2 (germline): SEHNR, FQNEAQ (reference sequence). V lost 5 bases and J 3 bases, leaving 16 bases between the germline ends. The CDR3 length is 15 residues. The CDR3 bases are TGTGCCAGCAGCCCTAGGGGGGAATCCGAAGAGACCCAGTACTTC. Translated: CASSPRGESEETQYF.

V gene TRBV28 combines with J gene TRBJ2-7; D is uncertain. Germline V CDR1 and CDR2: MDHEN, SYDVKM. The CDR3 is 14 amino acids. V dropped 7 bases and J dropped 1 base, with 14 bases sitting between them. In DNA form, the CDR3 reads TGTGCCAGCATCCCGCCACCCATGTCCTACGAGCAGTACTTC. It is translated as CASIPPPMSYEQYF. Complete variable domain (other parts from reference TRBV28 and TRBJ2-7): DVKVTQSSRYLVKRTGEKVFLECVQDMDHENMFWYRQDPGLGLRLIYFSYDVKMKEKGDIPEGYSVSREKKERFSLILESASTNQTSMYLCASIPPPMSYEQYFGPGTRLTVT.

The chain carries TRBV7-2 and TRBJ2-1; D is perhaps TRBD1 (6 bases). Germline-derived CDR1 and CDR2 are SGHTA and FQGNSA. The length of the CDR3 is 12 residues. Trimming pared 10 bases from V and 8 bases from J, leaving 15 bases between. The CDR3 spells CAIPTGGYEQFF. The CDR3, as DNA: TGTGCCATCCCGACAGGTGGCTATGAGCAGTTCTTC.

This clonotype appeared many times. CDR3 in DNA: TGTGCCAGCAGGAACCCCCGGGGGAGCTCCTACAATGAGCAGTTCTTC. Its translation is CASRNPRGSSYNEQFF. The genes are TRBV7-2 and TRBJ2-1; tentative D call: TRBD2 (6 bases). Germline CDR1 SGHTA, CDR2 FQGNSA. V was clipped by 6 bases and J by 0 bases, with 15 bases between them. CDR3 size: 16 residues.

The gene calls are TRBV4-3 and TRBJ2-7, with TRBD1 matching over 8 bases. Losses at the gene ends were 2 bases for V and 5 bases for J; bases not matched to a gene: 11. The CDR3 runs to 16 residues. The germline gives CDR1 LGHNA, CDR2 YSLEER. The CDR3 DNA is TGCGCCAGCAGCCAACAATACAGGGGGTGGGGAGACGAGCAGTACTTC. It codes for CASSQQYRGWGDEQYF.

The V gene is TRBV20-1, the J gene TRBJ2-5; D possibly corresponds to TRBD2 (6 bases). Trimming removed 0 bases from V and 11 bases from J, with 19 bases in between. This CDR3 is built from 14 residues. Per the germline V gene, CDR1 is DFQATT and CDR2 is SNEGSKA (reference sequence). The CDR3 DNA follows: TGCAGTGCTAGAGATCCGGGGGATACGGGGGAGCAGTACTTC. Translation gives CSARDPGDTGEQYF.

The gene calls are TRBV5-1 and TRBJ1-1; TRBD1 agrees at 8 bases. CDR1 and CDR2 from the germline V gene are SGHRS and YFSETQ. The ends lost 6 bases at V and 4 bases at J; junction bases unmatched: 11. The CDR3 consists of 15 residues. This CDR3 reads CASTTDREGATEAFF. The CDR3 coding sequence is TGCGCCAGCACCACGGACAGGGAAGGGGCCACTGAAGCTTTCTTT.

The chain has TRBV19 and TRBJ2-3; 8 positions agree with TRBD2. The CDR3 sequence is 15 residues long. V shed 6 bases and J 5 bases; nucleotides not matched to a gene: 10. Germline CDR1 LNHDA, CDR2 SQIVND (reference sequence). The CDR3 reads CASSPMRGAQDTQYF. In nucleotides, the CDR3 is TGTGCCAGTAGCCCGATGCGGGGGGCGCAAGATACGCAGTATTTT.

J is TRBJ2-7 and V is TRBV7-2, with TRBD2 as a possible D gene (7 bases). This CDR3 region has 15 residues. The V gene's germline CDR1 is SGHTA and CDR2 FQGNSA. V lost 1 base and J 2 bases, leaving 12 bases between the germline ends. CDR3 protein: CASSLGGGDTYEQYV. The CDR3 DNA reads TGTGCCAGCAGCTTAGGCGGGGGCGACACCTACGAGCAGTACGTC.

Notes on this clonotype: A much larger clone sits a single nucleotide away, making a read error possible. V gene TRBV9 combines with J gene TRBJ2-3, with TRBD2 matching over 8 bases. The CDR3 contains 14 residues. Per the germline V gene, CDR1 is SGDLS and CDR2 is YYNGEE. The CDR3 region has the DNA TGTGCCAGCAGCGTAAGCGGGAGCGCAGATACGCGGTATTTT. Encoded protein: CASSVSGSADTRYF.

The V and J genes are TRBV4-3 and TRBJ1-2, with D possibly TRBD1 on 5 matching bases. Per the germline V gene, CDR1 is LGHNA and CDR2 is YSLEER. This CDR3 spans 15 amino acids. V was clipped by 9 bases and J by 8 bases, with 25 bases between them. CDR3 amino acids: CASRAGSGNSGGYTF. The CDR3 nucleotides are TGCGCCAGTCGGGCGGGTTCAGGGAACTCTGGCGGCTACACCTTC.

This clonotype came up many times. The chain recombines TRBV20-1 with TRBJ2-3, with D possibly being TRBD2 (6 bases). The germline V gene has CDR1 DFQATT and CDR2 SNEGSKA (reference sequence). Trimming took 2 bases from V and 1 from J, leaving 10 bases between them. The CDR3 is 14 residues long. CDR3 sequence: CSARTPSGTDTQYF. The CDR3, as DNA: TGCAGTGCTAGAACCCCTAGCGGCACAGATACGCAGTATTTT.

In this sample, this clonotype turned up a few times. The rearrangement links TRBV4-1 to TRBJ2-7; D not resolved. Germline V gene data show CDR1 as MGHRA and CDR2 as YSYEKL. Trimming stripped 1 base from V and 1 base from J, with 11 bases between. The CDR3 consists of 15 residues. This CDR3 is CASSQGTALSYEQYF. The CDR3 nucleotides are TGCGCCAGCAGCCAAGGGACCGCCTTGTCCTACGAGCAGTACTTC.

About this clonotype: An end of the junction differs from the germline gene, which may be a read error. The chain joins TRBV6-6 to TRBJ1-6, with D perhaps TRBD1 (5 bases). CDR3 length: 13 residues. Germline loops: CDR1 MNHNY, CDR2 SVGAGI (reference sequence). The CDR3 DNA is TGTGCCAGCACTCCTGACAGTGCTTCACCCCCCCACTTT. It codes for CASTPDSASPPHF.

The chain has TRBV20-1 and TRBJ1-1; D remains ambiguous. The CDR3 totals 15 residues. Germline V gene lookup returns CDR1 DFQATT and CDR2 SNEGSKA (reference sequence). V was pared by 2 bases and J by 1 base, with 14 bases between. In DNA form, the CDR3 reads TGCAGTGCTAGACCCTCCGGGGTCGGGAACACTGAAGCTTTCTTT. Translating it yields CSARPSGVGNTEAFF.

This chain links TRBV5-1 with TRBJ1-1; D is unclear. This CDR3 is built from 14 residues. From germline, CDR1 is SGHRS and CDR2 YFSETQ. V was pared by 3 bases and J by 0 bases, with 9 bases between. The CDR3, as DNA: TGCGCCAGCAGCTCCGAAAGAATGAACACTGAAGCTTTCTTT. Protein product: CASSSERMNTEAFF.

A few counts support this clonotype. CDR3 DNA sequence: TGCGCCAGCAGCCAAGTAACGAACACCGGGGAGCTGTTTTTT. Protein: CASSQVTNTGELFF. J is TRBJ2-2 and V is TRBV4-1; no clear D. The CDR3 contains 14 residues. From germline, CDR1 is MGHRA and CDR2 YSYEKL. The V end lost 1 base, the J end lost 0 bases, and 3 bases lay between the germline ends.

This clonotype occurred many times. This chain connects TRBV7-4 to TRBJ1-6; no reliable D call. Trimming took 2 bases from V and 0 from J, leaving 17 bases between them. Germline V lookup: CDR1 SGHVT, CDR2 SQSDAQ. The CDR3 sequence is 19 residues long. The CDR3 nucleotides read TGTGCCAGCAGCTTATTTGTTTTGCAGCGGAGCTCCTATAATTCACCCCTCCACTTT. It translates to CASSLFVLQRSSYNSPLHF.

This rearrangement joins TRBV9 to TRBJ1-2, with a possible D match to TRBD1 (6 bases). Germline loops: CDR1 SGDLS, CDR2 YYNGEE. The V and J ends lost 4 bases and 1 base respectively, with 17 bases between them. There are 16 residues in the CDR3. The CDR3 nucleotides are TGTGCCAGCAGCTCTCACCCTCCACAGGGTAACTATGGCTACACCTTC. Translation: CASSSHPPQGNYGYTF.